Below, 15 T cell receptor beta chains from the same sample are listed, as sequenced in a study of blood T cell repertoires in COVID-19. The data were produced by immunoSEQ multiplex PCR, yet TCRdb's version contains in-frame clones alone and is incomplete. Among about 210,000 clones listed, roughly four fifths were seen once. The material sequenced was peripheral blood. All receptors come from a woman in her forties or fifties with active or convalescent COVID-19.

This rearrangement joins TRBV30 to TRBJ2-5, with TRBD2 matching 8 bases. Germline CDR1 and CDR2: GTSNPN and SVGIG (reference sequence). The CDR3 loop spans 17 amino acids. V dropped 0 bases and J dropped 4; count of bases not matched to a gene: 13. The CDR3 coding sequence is TGTGCCTGGAGTGTAACAGCGGGAGACCCCGGGGGAGAGACCCAGTACTTC. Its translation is CAWSVTAGDPGGETQYF.

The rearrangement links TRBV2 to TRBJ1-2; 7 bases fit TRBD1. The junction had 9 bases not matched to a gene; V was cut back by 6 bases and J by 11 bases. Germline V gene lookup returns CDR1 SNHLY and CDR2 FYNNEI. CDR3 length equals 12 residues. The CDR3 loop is CASRQGTARYTF. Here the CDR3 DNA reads TGTGCCAGCAGGCAGGGGACAGCCCGTTACACCTTC.

CDR3: CASRGGFMNTEAFF. The CDR3 coding sequence is TGTGCCAGCAGGGGCGGGTTCATGAACACTGAAGCTTTCTTT. V gene TRBV6-5 combines with J gene TRBJ1-1; D not resolved. CDR1 is MNHEY, CDR2 SVGAGI, per germline. Trimming removed 6 bases from V and 0 bases from J, with 11 bases in between. The CDR3 extends over 14 amino acids.

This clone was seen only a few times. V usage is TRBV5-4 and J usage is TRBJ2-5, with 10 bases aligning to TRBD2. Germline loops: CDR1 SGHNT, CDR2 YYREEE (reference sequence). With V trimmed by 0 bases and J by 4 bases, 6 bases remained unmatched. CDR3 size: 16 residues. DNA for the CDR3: TGTGCCAGCAGCTTGGGAGCGGGGGGGCCGGCAGAGACCCAGTACTTC. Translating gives CASSLGAGGPAETQYF.

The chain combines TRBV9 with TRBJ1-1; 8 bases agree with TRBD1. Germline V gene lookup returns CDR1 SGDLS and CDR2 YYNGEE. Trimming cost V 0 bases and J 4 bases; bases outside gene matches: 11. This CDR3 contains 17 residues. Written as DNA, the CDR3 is TGTGCCAGCAGCGTAGGGACAGGGAAAAAGGCCTTCACTGAAGCTTTCTTT. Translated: CASSVGTGKKAFTEAFF.

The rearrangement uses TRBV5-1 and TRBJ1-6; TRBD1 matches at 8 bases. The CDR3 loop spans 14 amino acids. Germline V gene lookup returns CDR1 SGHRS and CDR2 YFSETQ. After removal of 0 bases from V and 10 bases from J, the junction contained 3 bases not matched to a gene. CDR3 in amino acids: CASSLVGQGSPLHF. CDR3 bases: TGCGCCAGCAGCTTGGTAGGACAGGGATCACCCCTCCACTTT.

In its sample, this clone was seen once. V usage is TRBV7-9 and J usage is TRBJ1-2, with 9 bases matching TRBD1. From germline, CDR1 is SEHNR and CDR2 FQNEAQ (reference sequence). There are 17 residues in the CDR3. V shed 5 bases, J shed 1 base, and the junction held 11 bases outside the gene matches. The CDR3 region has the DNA TGTGCCAGCAGCGTAAGCAAACAGGGGGCGCATAACTATGGCTACACCTTC. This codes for CASSVSKQGAHNYGYTF.

The CDR3 is CASNLAKNIQYF. The CDR3 nucleotides read TGTGCCAGCAATCTAGCCAAAAACATTCAGTACTTC. The chain employs TRBV28 and TRBJ2-4; D gene ambiguous. Germline V CDR1 and CDR2: MDHEN, SYDVKM. CDR3 length: 12 amino acids. V lost 7 bases and J 0 bases, leaving 4 bases between the germline ends.

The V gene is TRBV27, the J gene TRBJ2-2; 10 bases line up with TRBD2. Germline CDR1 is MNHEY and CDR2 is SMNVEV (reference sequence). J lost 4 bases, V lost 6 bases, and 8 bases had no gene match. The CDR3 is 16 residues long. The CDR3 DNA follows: TGTGCCAGCAGCCCAACTAGCGGGGAAGGCACCGGGGAGCTGTTTTTT. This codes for CASSPTSGEGTGELFF.

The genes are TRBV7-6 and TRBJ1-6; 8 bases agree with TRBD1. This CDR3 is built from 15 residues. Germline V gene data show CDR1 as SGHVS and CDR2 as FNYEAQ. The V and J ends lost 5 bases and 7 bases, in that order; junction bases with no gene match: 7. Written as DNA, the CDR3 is TGTGCCAGCAGCCCAGGGGACAGGAGAAATTCACCCCTCCACTTT. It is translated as CASSPGDRRNSPLHF.

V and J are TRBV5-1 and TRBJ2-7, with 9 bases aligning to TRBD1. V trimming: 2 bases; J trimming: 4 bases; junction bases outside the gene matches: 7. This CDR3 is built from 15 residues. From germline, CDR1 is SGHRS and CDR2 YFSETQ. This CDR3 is CASSLQGAAGYEQYF. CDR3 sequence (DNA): TGCGCCAGCAGCTTACAGGGGGCTGCTGGGTACGAGCAGTACTTC.

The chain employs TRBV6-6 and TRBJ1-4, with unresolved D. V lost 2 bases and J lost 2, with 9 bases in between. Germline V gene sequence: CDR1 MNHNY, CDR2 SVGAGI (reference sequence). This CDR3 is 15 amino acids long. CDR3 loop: CASSYPPGTNEKLFF. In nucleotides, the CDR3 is TGTGCCAGCAGTTACCCCCCGGGGACTAATGAAAAACTGTTTTTT.

The CDR3 region is CSAVRVRGQGPTEAFF. CDR3 bases: TGCAGCGCCGTTAGAGTGAGGGGACAGGGTCCCACTGAAGCTTTCTTT. The chain carries TRBV29-1 and TRBJ1-1, with 9 bases identical to TRBD1. Germline trimming cut 7 bases from V and 4 bases from J; bases unmatched to any gene: 16. This CDR3 has 16 amino acids. Germline V gene lookup returns CDR1 SQVTM and CDR2 ANQGSEA.

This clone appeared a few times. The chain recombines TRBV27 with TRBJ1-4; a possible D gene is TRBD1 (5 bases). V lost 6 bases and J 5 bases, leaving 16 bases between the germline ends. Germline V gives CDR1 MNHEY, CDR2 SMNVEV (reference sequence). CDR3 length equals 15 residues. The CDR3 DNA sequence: TGTGCCAGCAGCCCTTGGGACTTATTAAATGAAAAACTGTTTTTT. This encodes CASSPWDLLNEKLFF.

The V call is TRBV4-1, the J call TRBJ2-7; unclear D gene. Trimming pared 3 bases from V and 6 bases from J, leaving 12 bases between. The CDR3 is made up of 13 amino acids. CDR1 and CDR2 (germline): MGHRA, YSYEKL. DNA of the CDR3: TGCGCCAGCAGCCATCTACCGGGTGGCGAGCAGTACGTC. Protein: CASSHLPGGEQYV.